This passage covers 5 T cell receptor beta chains from one sample sequenced in a study of PD-1 blockade in classical Hodgkin lymphoma (dated by TCRdb to about 2020). Per the publication, the time point label means: cycle 2 day 1 (C2D1) of nivolumab. All trial patients had relapsed after autologous stem cell transplantation, with cohorts A, B and C differing in prior brentuximab vedotin exposure. The receptor library was made with the immunoSEQ multiplex PCR assay. The source is immuneACCESS, and TCRdb retained only in-frame sequences with V and J called. Part of the clones is not carried over; for the studies checked, unresolved V genes explain less than half of this, and the remainder is unexplained. The sample contains about 31,000 clones, more than 65% of them found a single time. The ten top clones hold 3.5% to 4.5% of the sample. The sequences come from peripheral blood mononuclear cells (PBMCs), collected before the second cycle of nivolumab. The origin of the receptors is a human donor with classical Hodgkin lymphoma.

This rearrangement joins TRBV6-5 to TRBJ1-1; D call uncertain. V was trimmed by 2 bases and J by 1 base, leaving 8 bases between them. Germline V lookup: CDR1 MNHEY, CDR2 SVGAGI. CDR3 size: 14 residues. The CDR3, as DNA: TGTGCCAGCAGTTACCCGGGAGCGAACACTGAAGCTTTCTTT. This translates into CASSYPGANTEAFF.

The V gene is TRBV30, the J gene TRBJ2-7; 7 bases align to TRBD2. The CDR3 is made up of 13 amino acids. J lost 4 bases, V lost 0 bases, and 3 bases had no gene match. CDR1 GTSNPN and CDR2 SVGIG come from the germline V gene (reference sequence). CDR3 in amino acids: CAWSVTSEYEQYF. The CDR3 region has the DNA TGTGCCTGGAGTGTAACTAGCGAATACGAGCAGTACTTC.

The chain is built from TRBV11-2 and TRBJ1-4, with D unresolved. The CDR3 is 12 amino acids. Germline V gene sequence: CDR1 SGHAT, CDR2 FQNNGV. Trimming pared 7 bases from V and 7 bases from J, leaving 10 bases between. For the CDR3, the DNA is TGTGCCAGCACCAACGAGGGTGAAAAACTGTTTTTT. As protein: CASTNEGEKLFF.

The chain recombines TRBV4-2 with TRBJ2-7; no definite D call. There are 16 residues in the CDR3. V dropped 2 bases and J dropped 2 bases, with 16 bases sitting between them. Looked up from germline, CDR1 is LGHNA and CDR2 is YNFKEQ. The CDR3 loop is CASSQMIGRSTYEQYF. As DNA, the CDR3 is TGTGCCAGCAGCCAAATGATCGGACGGTCCACCTACGAGCAGTACTTC.

In its sample, this clone was seen a few times. The chain combines TRBV12-5 with TRBJ2-7; D not resolved. V lost 4 bases to trimming and J lost 8 bases, with 15 bases between them. The length of the CDR3 is 13 residues. Germline-derived CDR1 and CDR2 are LGHNT and FRNRAP. Written as DNA, the CDR3 is TGTGCTAGTGGTTCGGGCCTCCTTGACAAGCAGTACTTC. Its protein product is CASGSGLLDKQYF.